This TCR beta chain stems from a study of OX40 agonist ivuxolimab in advanced cancers. Study details: The mean age was about 61 years, ranging from about 20 to 79, with 65% to 90% of participants male.

Notes on the study in general: Among T cells, CD8+ cells averaged more expanded clones than CD4+ cells. Both CD4+ and CD8+ T cell populations in blood had undergone clonal expansion by week 6 at 0.1 to 3.0 mg/kg. Partial responders dosed at 0.1-3.0 mg/kg displayed clonal expansion ranking among the lowest.

Sequenced by immunoSEQ multiplex PCR; TCRdb stores in-frame clones only, minus some. This sample has 10,000 to 15,000 clones, with 87% found just once. This clone was observed a handful of times. The antigen is not known. This sequence originates from an adult with an advanced solid tumor such as melanoma, head and neck, liver or kidney cancer. This material consisted of CD4+ or CD8+ T cells sorted from blood, taken in a trial of the OX40 agonist ivuxolimab.

CDR3 DNA sequence: TGTGCCAGCAGCTCAGGTATTGCGGGAGGACGGGAGCAGTACTTC. This codes for CASSSGIAGGREQYF. This chain links TRBV7-9 with TRBJ2-7, with 8 bases lining up with TRBD2. The junction had 12 bases not matched to a gene; V was cut back by 4 bases and J by 7 bases. CDR3 length: 15 residues. Germline assignment: CDR1 SEHNR and CDR2 FQNEAQ (reference sequence).